The 30 T cell receptor beta chains reported below all come from one sample, sequenced in a study of shared clonotypes between healthy human individuals. The protocol was immunoSEQ multiplex PCR, while the TCRdb copy is restricted to in-frame clones and leaves out a portion. The sample yields about 2.2 million clones, 85% to 95% seen once. Only CD45RO-negative cells positively selected for CCR7 counted as naive CD8 cells, so terminally differentiated effector memory CD45RA+ cells were excluded. Sequenced sample: naive CD8+ T cells from PBMCs. Receptors originate from a man aged 18 to 29 in good health. Some clones in this sample may be carry-over from other donors' samples.

The chain is built from TRBV6-5 and TRBJ2-3; 10 bases are a match to TRBD1. The CDR3 loop spans 16 amino acids. CDR1 and CDR2 from the germline V gene are MNHEY and SVGAGI. J lost 4 bases, V lost 2 bases, and 6 bases had no gene match. The CDR3 is CASSYDGTGAPDTQYF. CDR3 coding DNA: TGTGCCAGCAGTTACGACGGGACAGGGGCTCCAGATACGCAGTATTTT.

V gene TRBV4-1 combines with J gene TRBJ1-1, with D possibly TRBD1 on 5 matching bases. The V and J ends lost 1 base and 10 bases respectively, with 16 bases between them. CDR1 is MGHRA, CDR2 YSYEKL, per germline. The CDR3 has 14 residues. The CDR3 sequence is CASSQVQGKYGAFF. CDR3 bases: TGCGCCAGCAGCCAAGTTCAGGGTAAATATGGAGCTTTCTTT.

The gene calls are TRBV9 and TRBJ2-1; D unclear. V shed 7 bases and J shed 4 bases, with 6 bases lying between them. This CDR3 is 11 amino acids long. Germline V CDR1 and CDR2: SGDLS, YYNGEE. CDR3: CASGDYNEQFF. The CDR3 nucleotides read TGTGCCAGCGGGGATTACAATGAGCAGTTCTTC.

A remark on this clone: The same CDR3 arises from other DNA sequences in this sample as well. V is TRBV9 and J is TRBJ2-7; 7 bases fit TRBD2. Germline CDR1 and CDR2: SGDLS and YYNGEE. V lost 0 bases to trimming and J lost 3 bases; unmatched junction nucleotides: 3. The CDR3 length is 14 residues. The CDR3 sequence is CASSVGSGGYEQYF. As DNA, the CDR3 is TGTGCCAGCAGCGTAGGCTCGGGGGGCTACGAGCAGTACTTC. The variable domain in full, completed from reference TRBV9 and TRBJ2-7, reads DSGVTQTPKHLITATGQRVTLRCSPRSGDLSVYWYQQSLDQGLQFLIQYYNGEERAKGNILERFSAQQFPDLHSELNLSSLELGDSALYFCASSVGSGGYEQYFGPGTRLTVT.

This chain joins TRBV28 and TRBJ2-3; D unresolved. This CDR3 has 17 residues. The V and J ends lost 5 bases and 6 bases respectively, with 24 bases between them. Germline CDR1 and CDR2: MDHEN and SYDVKM. In DNA, the CDR3 is TGTGCCAGCAGTAGCCAGCATACCCTAATTCTGGTGGATACGCAGTATTTT. Protein: CASSSQHTLILVDTQYF.

J is TRBJ2-7 and V is TRBV25-1; weak D call: TRBD1 (6 bases). CDR3 length equals 16 residues. Trimming removed 5 bases at V and 4 bases at J, with 21 bases between. Germline CDR1 is MGHDK and CDR2 is SYGVNS. The CDR3, as DNA: TGTGCCAGCAGTCCTCACCCCCGGGACAAAGAGTACGAGCAGTACTTC. As protein: CASSPHPRDKEYEQYF.

The chain has TRBV7-2 and TRBJ1-5; D is undetermined. V lost 0 bases to trimming and J lost 6 bases, with 9 bases between them. The CDR3 is made up of 14 amino acids. CDR1 and CDR2 (germline): SGHTA, FQGNSA. CDR3 residues: CASSLAPEGQPQHF. The CDR3 DNA is TGTGCCAGCAGCTTAGCCCCAGAGGGTCAGCCCCAGCATTTT.

V and J are TRBV11-3 and TRBJ2-2; D is unresolved. From germline, CDR1 is SGHNT and CDR2 YENEEA. CDR3 size: 14 residues. Trimming removed 1 base from V and 7 bases from J, with 10 bases in between. CDR3 nucleotides: TGTGCCAGCAGCTTAGGTTCTACCCTCGGGGAGCTGTTTTTT. Amino acids: CASSLGSTLGELFF.

This chain links TRBV10-3 with TRBJ2-7; the D gene is possibly TRBD2 (6 bases). This CDR3 has 16 amino acids. V was trimmed by 3 bases and J by 5 bases, leaving 20 bases between them. CDR1 and CDR2 from the germline V gene are ENHRY and SYGVKD. CDR3 coding DNA: TGTGCCATCAGTGATGGGGTAGGCGGGACGGCTCACGAGCAGTACTTC. Its translation is CAISDGVGGTAHEQYF.

This clone was seen a single time. The same CDR3 can be traced to other DNA sequences in this sample. This chain connects TRBV28 to TRBJ1-5; D gene unclear. Trimming removed 2 bases from V and 0 bases from J, with 2 bases in between. From germline, CDR1 is MDHEN and CDR2 SYDVKM. CDR3 length: 13 residues. The CDR3 DNA reads as TGTGCCAGCAGTTTACATAGCAATCAGCCCCAGCATTTT. It specifies CASSLHSNQPQHF.

This clone was seen a single time. At the DNA level, this CDR3 is encoded by other sequences in the same sample as well. The chain employs TRBV7-3 and TRBJ2-3; the D is unclear. V gave up 2 bases and J gave up 2 bases, with 5 bases separating them. The germline V gene encodes CDR1 SGHTA and CDR2 FQGTGA. The CDR3 is made up of 13 amino acids. The CDR3 region is CASSLRPTDTQYF. The DNA for the CDR3 is TGTGCCAGCAGCTTACGGCCCACAGATACGCAGTATTTT.

V gene TRBV5-8 combines with J gene TRBJ2-5; TRBD2 might be the D (5 bases). Trimming pared 1 base from V and 1 base from J, leaving 8 bases between. The CDR3 consists of 14 residues. Germline-derived CDR1 and CDR2 are SGHTS and YDEGEE. CDR3 in DNA: TGTGCCAGCAGCTTGTTGGGGAGCCAAGAGACCCAGTACTTC. It translates to CASSLLGSQETQYF. Full variable domain (remainder filled in from reference TRBV5-8 and TRBJ2-5): EAGVTQSPTHLIKTRGQQATLRCSPISGHTSVYWYQQALGLGLQFLLWYDEGEERNRGNFPPRFSGRQFPNYSSELNVNALELEDSALYLCASSLLGSQETQYFGPGTRLLVL.

The chain employs TRBV28 and TRBJ2-7; 7 positions agree with TRBD1. The CDR3 loop spans 16 amino acids. Germline V gene sequence: CDR1 MDHEN, CDR2 SYDVKM. The trim removed 5 bases at V and 0 bases at J, leaving 10 bases unmatched. In nucleotides, the CDR3 is TGTGCCAGCAGTCCGGAACCGACAGGGAACTCCTACGAGCAGTACTTC. It codes for CASSPEPTGNSYEQYF. The entire variable domain, with the rest obtained from reference TRBV28 and TRBJ2-7, is as follows: DVKVTQSSRYLVKRTGEKVFLECVQDMDHENMFWYRQDPGLGLRLIYFSYDVKMKEKGDIPEGYSVSREKKERFSLILESASTNQTSMYLCASSPEPTGNSYEQYFGPGTRLTVT.

This chain links TRBV6-1 with TRBJ1-5; the match to TRBD1 covers 9 bases. CDR1 MNHNS and CDR2 SASEGT come from the germline V gene. This CDR3 contains 15 residues. The ends lost 4 bases at V and 6 bases at J; junction bases unmatched: 7. CDR3 loop: CASSGWDRAAQPQHF. CDR3 DNA: TGTGCCAGCAGTGGATGGGACAGGGCGGCTCAGCCCCAGCATTTT.

The V call is TRBV7-9, the J call TRBJ2-3, with 8 bases matching TRBD1. The CDR3 runs 13 residues. J lost 5 bases, V lost 5 bases, and 3 bases had no gene match. Germline V gives CDR1 SEHNR, CDR2 FQNEAQ (reference sequence). For the CDR3, the DNA is TGTGCCAGCAGCCATACAGGGGGAGATACGCAGTATTTT. This gives the protein CASSHTGGDTQYF.

V gene TRBV5-1 combines with J gene TRBJ2-7; TRBD1 or TRBD2 may be the D gene (5 bases each). The V gene lost 1 base and the J gene lost 6 bases, with 26 bases spanning the gap. CDR1 and CDR2 from the germline V gene are SGHRS and YFSETQ. This CDR3 has 18 amino acids. In DNA form, the CDR3 reads TGCGCCAGCAGCTTGCTATTCGACACTGTTAGTTTTGGGGGCGAGCAGTACTTC. It codes for CASSLLFDTVSFGGEQYF.

This clone appeared a single time. The genes are TRBV7-9 and TRBJ2-7; 11 nucleotides agree with TRBD1. The CDR3 loop spans 14 amino acids. The V segment lost 5 bases and the J segment 9 bases; nucleotides outside the gene matches: 9. CDR1 SEHNR and CDR2 FQNEAQ come from the germline V gene (reference sequence). Here the CDR3 DNA reads TGTGCCAGCAGCCCGAGGACAGGGGGCTCTGCGCAGTACTTC. As protein: CASSPRTGGSAQYF.

The genes are TRBV7-3 and TRBJ2-3; 9 bases agree with TRBD2. This CDR3 spans 15 amino acids. Germline CDR1 and CDR2: SGHTA and FQGTGA. The junction had 4 bases not matched to a gene; V was cut back by 5 bases and J by 1 base. This CDR3 reads CASSRWTSGTDTQYF. In DNA, the CDR3 is TGTGCCAGCAGCCGATGGACTAGCGGCACAGATACGCAGTATTTT.

This sequence joins TRBV27 and TRBJ1-4; no firm D call. The V and J ends lost 4 bases and 5 bases respectively, with 17 bases between them. The germline gives CDR1 MNHEY, CDR2 SMNVEV (reference sequence). The CDR3 consists of 16 residues. The CDR3 DNA is TGTGCCAGCAGTTCCAACCCTGCAGCCCGCAATGAAAAACTGTTTTTT. This sequence encodes CASSSNPAARNEKLFF.

The chain recombines TRBV7-6 with TRBJ2-1; D unclear. The germline V and J ends were trimmed by 7 bases and 8 bases, with 15 bases remaining between them. CDR3 size: 13 residues. CDR1 SGHVS and CDR2 FNYEAQ come from the germline V gene. CDR3 DNA: TGTGCCAGCACTTTGTGGTCATACGATGAGCAGTTCTTC. Translating gives CASTLWSYDEQFF.

The chain is built from TRBV27 and TRBJ2-3, with 15 bases fitting TRBD2. The CDR3 consists of 17 residues. V gave up 5 bases and J gave up 5 bases; unmatched junction bases: 8. Germline lookup yields CDR1 MNHEY and CDR2 SMNVEV (reference sequence). The CDR3 loop is CASSPRTSGRAEDTQYF. The CDR3 nucleotides read TGTGCCAGCAGTCCAAGGACTAGCGGGAGGGCCGAAGATACGCAGTATTTT.

On this clone: Distinct nucleotide sequences in the sample also encode this CDR3. CDR3 DNA sequence: TGTGCCAGCAGCGTATTTGGCGGCAGCACAGATACGCAGTATTTT. Translated: CASSVFGGSTDTQYF. V is TRBV9 and J is TRBJ2-3, with D unclear. The length of the CDR3 is 15 residues. V lost 1 base to trimming and J lost 0 bases, with 9 bases between them. Germline V gene lookup returns CDR1 SGDLS and CDR2 YYNGEE.

This chain uses TRBV5-6 with TRBJ2-5, with 9 nucleotides matching TRBD1. The germline V gene encodes CDR1 SGHDT and CDR2 YYEEEE. The V and J ends lost 4 bases and 10 bases, in that order; junction bases with no gene match: 5. The CDR3 spans 12 residues. The CDR3 nucleotides are TGTGCCAGCAGCCTAGGGACAGGGAGCCAGTACTTC. Protein product: CASSLGTGSQYF.

Only one count was recorded for this clone. This chain links TRBV7-9 with TRBJ2-1; D ambiguous. CDR1 is SEHNR, CDR2 FQNEAQ, per germline (reference sequence). The CDR3 totals 11 residues. V lost 8 bases to trimming and J lost 9 bases, with 11 bases between them. The CDR3 DNA reads as TGTGCCAGCCGAGTAGTGGGTGAGCAGTTCTTC. It yields the protein CASRVVGEQFF.

The genes are TRBV7-3 and TRBJ2-3; 7 nucleotides align to TRBD2. CDR1 and CDR2 from the germline V gene are SGHTA and FQGTGA. Trimming cost V 3 bases and J 7 bases; bases outside gene matches: 10. The CDR3 is 15 residues long. The CDR3 reads CASSFLRGGPNTQYF. Here the CDR3 DNA reads TGTGCCAGCAGCTTTTTAAGGGGAGGGCCAAATACGCAGTATTTT.

In this sample, this clone turned up once. This chain links TRBV4-3 with TRBJ2-2; D might be TRBD2 (6 bases). Germline CDR1 is LGHNA and CDR2 is YSLEER. V gave up 3 bases and J gave up 4 bases, with 21 bases separating them. There are 18 residues in the CDR3. For the CDR3, the DNA is TGCGCCAGCAGCCATCCCCCGGAGGGCGGGATGGTCACCGGGGAGCTGTTTTTT. Protein product: CASSHPPEGGMVTGELFF.

The chain carries TRBV28 and TRBJ2-1, with 7 bases lining up with TRBD1. The CDR3 is 18 residues long. From germline, CDR1 is MDHEN and CDR2 SYDVKM. With V trimmed by 5 bases and J by 0 bases, 13 bases remained unmatched. CDR3 residues: CASSPPDMGDSSYNEQFF. The DNA for the CDR3 is TGTGCCAGCAGTCCACCGGACATGGGGGACAGCTCCTACAATGAGCAGTTCTTC.

This clone has a single count. For the CDR3, the DNA is TGTGCCAGCAGCTTGTGGGAGTCCTACGAGCAGTACTTC. This sequence encodes CASSLWESYEQYF. The chain recombines TRBV11-2 with TRBJ2-7, with a tentative D call TRBD2 (5 bases). The CDR3 length is 13 residues. Germline CDR1 SGHAT, CDR2 FQNNGV. V was shortened by 3 bases and J by 1 base, with 7 bases between the two germline ends.

This clone has only a few counts. J is TRBJ1-1 and V is TRBV6-6; TRBD1 is a possible D gene (5 bases). Per the germline V gene, CDR1 is MNHNY and CDR2 is SVGAGI (reference sequence). With 7 bases removed from V and 5 bases from J, the gap between germline ends came to 14 bases. The CDR3 has 13 amino acids. Written as DNA, the CDR3 is TGTGCCAGCAATACCGGGGGTGGGACTGAAGCTTTCTTT. It encodes CASNTGGGTEAFF.

The gene calls are TRBV6-6 and TRBJ2-7; the D is unclear. Germline CDR1 MNHNY, CDR2 SVGAGI (reference sequence). This CDR3 is built from 14 residues. The V and J ends lost 2 bases and 2 bases respectively, with 10 bases between them. CDR3 region: CASSYRDETYEQYF. The CDR3 bases are TGTGCCAGCAGTTACCGTGACGAAACCTACGAGCAGTACTTC.